This TCR beta chain was identified in a study of T cell repertoires in cytomegalovirus infection. Study details: CMV infection plus the matching HLA type was flagged by public TCR beta signatures.

Comment on this clonotype: Its specificity is unknown.

Germline V gene lookup returns CDR1 SGHRS and CDR2 YFSETQ. CDR3 size: 16 residues. V dropped 7 bases and J dropped 0; count of bases not matched to a gene: 7. Findings of the study overall: HLA-C-restricted TCR beta clonotypes specific for CMV led the ex vivo response. Cumulative public TCR beta family frequency identified CMV carriers with the relevant HLA.

TCRdb used MiXCR to reprocess the reads, holding one entry per CDR3 protein. This sample carries approximately 500,000 distinct CDR3 sequences, 26% of them seen once, and the ten largest clones take 13%. This chain uses TRBV5-1 with TRBJ2-6; 7 bases agree with TRBD2. The clonotype originates from a human donor in good health (CMV status not recorded). Some clones in this sample may be carry-over from other donors' samples. Sequenced: PBMCs. The CDR3 nucleotides are TGCGCCAGCGGAAGCGGGGCGATCTCTGGGGCCAACGTCCTGACTTTC. It encodes CASGSGAISGANVLTF.